Shown below are 14 T cell receptor beta chains from a single sample sequenced in a study of spatial heterogeneity in lung cancer. One entry per CDR3 protein, called by TCRdb with MiXCR from the 5' RACE reads. The sample shows about 2,300 distinct CDR3 sequences, around 13% of them seen only once. Antigens of these TCRs are unknown. Study-wide results and caveats: Mutation tallies in tumors tracked expanded intratumoral alpha and beta TCR counts.

As for time point: sample taken at primary tumor resection. The material sequenced was lung tumor tissue, taken at surgery. These receptors were collected from a male donor with early-stage non-small cell lung cancer.

This clonotype appeared a few times. This chain links TRBV20-1 with TRBJ1-2; no firm D call. CDR1 is DFQATT and CDR2 is SNEGSKA in the germline V gene (reference sequence). The CDR3 loop spans 13 amino acids. Trimming took 0 bases from V and 0 from J, leaving 5 bases between them. The CDR3 DNA follows: TGCAGTGCTAGAGATTCGGCTAACTATGGCTACACCTTC. Encoded protein: CSARDSANYGYTF.

This clonotype is medium-sized within its sample. This chain connects TRBV4-1 to TRBJ2-7; 7 bases line up with TRBD1. The CDR3 spans 13 residues. V shed 4 bases, J shed 7 bases, and the junction held 7 bases outside the gene matches. Germline V gives CDR1 MGHRA, CDR2 YSYEKL. CDR3 DNA: TGCGCCAGCAGCCCCCGGGACAGCATTGAGCAGTACTTC. Encoded protein: CASSPRDSIEQYF.

This clonotype was counted at least ten times. This chain uses TRBV19 with TRBJ2-7; D ambiguous. The CDR3 runs to 12 residues. Germline V gene lookup returns CDR1 LNHDA and CDR2 SQIVND (reference sequence). Deletions cut 3 bases from V and 4 bases from J, with 7 bases between. DNA of the CDR3: TGTGCCAGTAGTATGGGCTTGTACGAGCAGTACTTC. It specifies CASSMGLYEQYF. The entire variable domain, with the rest obtained from reference TRBV19 and TRBJ2-7, is as follows: DGGITQSPKYLFRKEGQNVTLSCEQNLNHDAMYWYRQDPGQGLRLIYYSQIVNDFQKGDIAEGYSVSREKKESFPLTVTSAQKNPTAFYLCASSMGLYEQYFGPGTRLTVT.

Sample share makes this clonotype large. V is TRBV29-1 and J is TRBJ2-3; D possibly corresponds to TRBD1 (5 bases). The CDR3 extends over 13 amino acids. Germline values: CDR1 SQVTM, CDR2 ANQGSEA. Trimming took 0 bases from V and 1 from J, leaving 5 bases between them. The DNA of the CDR3 is TGCAGCGTTGAAGAAGGGGGCACAGATACGCAGTATTTT. This sequence encodes CSVEEGGTDTQYF.

The chain couples TRBV29-1 to TRBJ2-5, with 7 bases aligning to TRBD1. Losses at the gene ends were 6 bases for V and 2 bases for J; bases not matched to a gene: 15. The CDR3 is made up of 16 amino acids. From germline, CDR1 is SQVTM and CDR2 ANQGSEA. The CDR3 DNA follows: TGCAGCGTCGTTGGAGAGCGGACAGGCAGACAAGAGACCCAGTACTTC. It encodes CSVVGERTGRQETQYF. Supplemented by reference TRBV29-1 and TRBJ2-5, the full variable domain reads SAVISQKPSRDICQRGTSLTIQCQVDSQVTMMFWYRQQPGQSLTLIATANQGSEATYESGFVIDKFPISRPNLTFSTLTVSNMSPEDSSIYLCSVVGERTGRQETQYFGPGTRLLVL.

This clonotype was found a few times. This chain connects TRBV20-1 to TRBJ2-5, with D possibly matching TRBD2 (7 bases). This CDR3 comprises 14 residues. Germline V gene data show CDR1 as DFQATT and CDR2 as SNEGSKA (reference sequence). Trimming took off 3 bases at V and 3 bases at J, with 14 bases between the two ends. In DNA, the CDR3 is TGCAGTGCTAGTAGTGGGGGGGCCAAAGAGACCCAGTACTTC. Encoded protein: CSASSGGAKETQYF.

Note on this clonotype: Lacking the conserved final phenylalanine or tryptophan, this CDR3 likely reflects a read error. CDR3 in amino acids: CSEPPPNRLAGVDEQYL. For the CDR3, the DNA is TGCAGTGAACCCCCTCCTAATCGACTAGCGGGGGTGGACGAGCAGTACCTC. J is TRBJ2-7 and V is TRBV29-1; 12 bases line up with TRBD2. The length of the CDR3 is 17 residues. The germline V gene encodes CDR1 SQVTM and CDR2 ANQGSEA.

This clonotype is medium-sized within its sample. The chain couples TRBV7-8 to TRBJ2-3, with D uncertain. CDR3 length: 18 amino acids. Germline CDR1 is SGHVS and CDR2 is FQNEAQ. V was cut by 1 base and J by 0 bases, with 17 bases left in between. This chain's CDR3 is CASSLEVVSGSSTDTQYF. The CDR3 nucleotides are TGTGCCAGCAGCTTAGAGGTGGTGTCCGGGTCTAGCACAGATACGCAGTATTTT.

This clonotype ranks as large. The genes are TRBV6-2 or TRBV6-3 and TRBJ2-7; D gene unclear. The V and J ends lost 0 bases and 1 base respectively, with 4 bases between them. This CDR3 spans 13 amino acids. From germline, CDR1 is MNHEY and CDR2 SVGEGT. The CDR3 DNA reads as TGTGCCAGCAGTTACTCTTGGTCCTACGAGCAGTACTTC. Amino acid sequence: CASSYSWSYEQYF.

Only a few counts were recorded for this clonotype. The chain has TRBV6-5 and TRBJ2-5; TRBD1 matches 7 bases. Germline V gene lookup returns CDR1 MNHEY and CDR2 SVGAGI. This CDR3 has 12 amino acids. The V gene end was trimmed by 10 bases and the J gene end by 4 bases; junction bases not matched to a gene: 6. The CDR3: CATRTGGETQYF. Here the CDR3 DNA reads TGTGCCACCAGGACAGGCGGAGAGACCCAGTACTTC.

This clonotype was recorded a few times. The J gene is TRBJ1-1, the V gene TRBV29-1; 10 positions agree with TRBD1. The germline CDR1 and CDR2 sequences are SQVTM and ANQGSEA. V lost 6 bases, J lost 3 bases, and 4 bases stayed unmatched. CDR3 length: 13 residues. CDR3 loop: CSVVGQGDTEAFF. The CDR3 bases are TGCAGCGTCGTAGGACAGGGGGACACTGAAGCTTTCTTT.

By share, this clonotype counts as large. The chain carries TRBV14 and TRBJ2-1; 7 bases align to TRBD1. The CDR3 runs 14 residues. After removal of 3 bases from V and 10 bases from J, the junction contained 9 bases not matched to a gene. Looked up from germline, CDR1 is SGHDN and CDR2 is FVKESK. CDR3 nucleotide sequence: TGTGCCAGCAGCCACTGGGACAGCAATTTAGAGCAGTTCTTC. Its protein product is CASSHWDSNLEQFF. The full variable domain, with the rest looked up from reference TRBV14 and TRBJ2-1, is EAGVTQFPSHSVIEKGQTVTLRCDPISGHDNLYWYRRVMGKEIKFLLHFVKESKQDESGMPNNRFLAERTGGTYSTLKVQPAELEDSGVYFCASSHWDSNLEQFFGPGTRLTVL.

By its share, this clonotype is medium-sized. This chain links TRBV18 with TRBJ2-3, with D tentatively TRBD2 (5 bases). Germline CDR1 is KGHSH and CDR2 is LQKENI. The CDR3 sequence is 15 residues long. Trimming stripped 2 bases from V and 5 bases from J, with 14 bases between. Written as DNA, the CDR3 is TGTGCCAGCTCACCATGGACTCCACGCGAAGATACGCAGTATTTT. It codes for CASSPWTPREDTQYF.

The V and J genes are TRBV4-3 and TRBJ1-4; D perhaps matches TRBD1 (5 bases). This CDR3 comprises 14 residues. The ends were cut back, 6 bases at V and 7 bases at J, with 15 bases in the middle. Looked up from germline, CDR1 is LGHNA and CDR2 is YSLEER. CDR3 sequence: CASSGGALGEKLFF. In DNA form, the CDR3 reads TGCGCCAGCAGTGGTGGGGCTCTCGGTGAAAAACTGTTTTTT.